This T cell receptor (beta chain) was captured by sequencing in a study of blood T cell repertoires in COVID-19. Study at large: The United States, Italy and Spain provided the acute and convalescent COVID-19 samples. T cells, B-cell-depleted T cells, or PBMCs provided the cDNA or gDNA that served as material.

Generated by immunoSEQ multiplex PCR, the TCRdb table keeps only in-frame clones and is missing some. In the table there are 110,000 or so clones, just under 90% of which are singletons. This CDR3 region has 18 residues. This chain connects TRBV1 to TRBJ1-5; the table gives TRBD1 as D, unverified against the DNA. TRBV1 is a listed pseudogene. The sequencing sample was made of peripheral blood. The clonotype comes from a woman in her 50s with acute or convalescent COVID-19. The CDR3 is CTSSQVIRGGPSNQPQHF. The CDR3 nucleotides read TGCACCAGCAGCCAGGTGATCCGAGGGGGACCTAGCAATCAGCCCCAGCATTTT.